A selection of T cell receptor beta chains follows, all from one sample in a study of shared T cell receptors in the human thymus. Measured with immunoSEQ multiplex PCR; TCRdb has only the in-frame clones, and not every one. The sample carries hundreds of thousands of clones, about 90% recorded once. These data were also filed under a second study, of human thymus T cells.

Material for sequencing was thymocytes. These receptors originate from a boy in the first two years of life with a congenital heart defect. CDR3s include the opening cysteine and the closing phenylalanine or tryptophan. Each record gives: clone size, V gene, J gene, D gene, CDR3 protein, CDR3 DNA. D genes are given only for firm matches. Clone size is shown for a subset of rows, as once, few, many or a class of expanded clone.

size: -; V: TRBV25-1; J: TRBJ2-3; D: TRBD2; CDR3: CASGLRVAGADDTQYF; DNA: TGTGCCAGCGGCCTTCGTGTAGCGGGGGCCGATGACACGCAGTATTTT
size: -; V: TRBV10-3; J: TRBJ2-7; D: TRBD2; CDR3: CAISERSGGLYEQYF; DNA: TGTGCCATCAGTGAGAGGTCGGGGGGGCTATACGAGCAGTACTTC
size: -; V: TRBV11-2; J: TRBJ2-7; D: -; CDR3: CASSHWRFEGPYEQYF; DNA: TGTGCCAGCAGCCACTGGCGGTTTGAGGGCCCCTACGAGCAGTACTTC
size: -; V: TRBV19; J: TRBJ1-5; D: -; CDR3: CASVPRRTDSNQPQHF; DNA: TGTGCCAGTGTTCCTCGGAGGACAGATAGCAATCAGCCCCAGCATTTT
size: -; V: TRBV27; J: TRBJ2-7; D: -; CDR3: CASSLGQLREPSYEQYF; DNA: TGTGCCAGCAGTTTAGGCCAGCTACGGGAACCCTCCTACGAGCAGTACTTC
size: -; V: TRBV5-6; J: TRBJ1-1; D: TRBD1; CDR3: CASRRDSLPVGGAFF; DNA: TGTGCCAGCAGAAGGGACAGCTTACCAGTCGGTGGAGCTTTCTTT
size: -; V: TRBV28; J: TRBJ2-7; D: TRBD1; CDR3: CASRDRERFYEQYF; DNA: TGTGCCAGCCGCGACAGGGAAAGGTTCTACGAGCAGTACTTC
size: -; V: TRBV19; J: TRBJ2-7; D: -; CDR3: CASTPSGSYEQYF; DNA: TGTGCCAGTACCCCAAGCGGTTCCTACGAGCAGTACTTC
size: -; V: TRBV28; J: TRBJ2-2; D: TRBD1; CDR3: CASRNRGYRLGTGELFF; DNA: TGTGCCAGCAGGAACAGGGGTTACCGCCTTGGCACCGGGGAGCTGTTTTTT
size: -; V: TRBV5-3; J: TRBJ2-7; D: TRBD1; CDR3: CARSGRWTGGKSSYEQYF; DNA: TGTGCCAGAAGCGGCCGGTGGACAGGGGGCAAAAGCTCCTACGAGCAGTACTTC
size: -; V: TRBV28; J: TRBJ2-1; D: TRBD2; CDR3: CASTQPPASGGVRNEQFF; DNA: TGTGCCAGCACCCAACCCCCGGCTAGCGGGGGGGTAAGGAATGAGCAGTTCTTC
size: -; V: TRBV5-6; J: TRBJ1-1; D: -; CDR3: CASSLEQNTEAFF; DNA: TGTGCCAGCAGCTTGGAGCAGAACACTGAAGCTTTCTTT
size: -; V: TRBV7-2; J: TRBJ1-5; D: -; CDR3: CASSLDTGSLQPQHF; DNA: TGTGCCAGCAGCTTAGACACGGGGAGCCTCCAGCCCCAGCATTTT
size: -; V: TRBV2; J: TRBJ2-1; D: -; CDR3: CASSDRGNRDEQFF; DNA: TGTGCCAGCAGTGACCGGGGAAACAGAGATGAGCAGTTCTTC
size: -; V: TRBV1; J: TRBJ2-5; D: -; CDR3: CTSSQEQGLAFGTQYF; DNA: TGCACCAGCAGCCAAGAACAGGGACTAGCGTTTGGGACCCAGTACTTC
size: -; V: TRBV7-2; J: TRBJ2-3; D: -; CDR3: CASSPDTDTQYF; DNA: TGTGCCAGCAGCCCAGACACAGATACGCAGTATTTT
size: -; V: TRBV27; J: TRBJ2-7; D: TRBD2; CDR3: CASSLLSGGKQYF; DNA: TGTGCCAGCAGTTTACTATCGGGGGGGAAGCAGTACTTC
size: -; V: TRBV4-1; J: TRBJ2-5; D: -; CDR3: CASSQVRGPETQYF; DNA: TGCGCCAGCAGCCAAGTGCGAGGGCCAGAGACCCAGTACTTC
size: -; V: TRBV5-6; J: TRBJ1-4; D: -; CDR3: CASSPMGPRSANEKLFF; DNA: TGTGCCAGCAGCCCCATGGGTCCTAGGTCGGCAAATGAAAAACTGTTTTTT
size: -; V: TRBV15; J: TRBJ1-3; D: -; CDR3: CATSRDGTTSGNTIYF; DNA: TGTGCCACCAGCAGAGACGGGACAACCTCTGGAAACACCATATATTTT
size: -; V: TRBV5-6; J: TRBJ2-7; D: TRBD1; CDR3: CASSFNRGLGEQYF; DNA: TGTGCCAGCAGCTTTAACAGGGGCCTTGGCGAGCAGTACTTC
size: -; V: TRBV6-5; J: TRBJ2-7; D: -; CDR3: CASSYHRSGVHEQYF; DNA: TGTGCCAGCAGTTACCACCGGTCGGGTGTCCACGAGCAGTACTTC
size: -; V: TRBV5-5; J: TRBJ1-4; D: -; CDR3: CASGLRGGNEKLFF; DNA: TGTGCCAGCGGGCTCCGGGGAGGAAATGAAAAACTGTTTTTT
size: -; V: TRBV7-6; J: TRBJ2-1; D: -; CDR3: CASSQEGLRGQFF; DNA: TGTGCCAGCAGCCAGGAGGGCCTGCGAGGGCAGTTCTTC
size: -; V: TRBV7-2; J: TRBJ2-1; D: TRBD2; CDR3: CASKLAGGYNEQFF; DNA: TGTGCCAGCAAACTAGCGGGAGGTTACAATGAGCAGTTCTTC
size: -; V: TRBV4-1; J: TRBJ2-1; D: TRBD1; CDR3: CASSHHGTGGEQFF; DNA: TGCGCCAGCAGCCATCACGGGACAGGGGGTGAGCAGTTCTTC
size: once; V: TRBV4-3; J: TRBJ1-6; D: -; CDR3: CASSQVTSLKTVRYNSPLHF; DNA: TGCGCCAGCAGCCAAGTGACGTCCCTGAAGACAGTGAGGTATAATTCACCCCTCCACTTT
size: -; V: TRBV15; J: TRBJ2-2; D: -; CDR3: CATSSTVPRRRENTGELFF; DNA: TGTGCCACCAGCAGCACCGTCCCGCGGCGGCGGGAGAACACCGGGGAGCTGTTTTTT
size: -; V: TRBV19; J: TRBJ1-2; D: -; CDR3: CASRVQRGPEVYTF; DNA: TGTGCCAGTCGCGTGCAACGGGGTCCGGAAGTCTACACCTTC
size: -; V: TRBV28; J: TRBJ2-7; D: -; CDR3: CASGQGRYYEQYF; DNA: TGTGCCAGCGGGCAAGGGAGGTACTACGAGCAGTACTTC
size: -; V: TRBV13; J: TRBJ2-1; D: -; CDR3: CASRNNNEQFF; DNA: TGTGCCAGCCGAAACAACAATGAGCAGTTCTTC
size: -; V: TRBV23-1; J: TRBJ2-7; D: -; CDR3: CASSQSGRWHEQYF; DNA: TGCGCCAGCAGTCAATCGGGCAGGTGGCACGAGCAGTACTTC
size: once; V: TRBV28; J: TRBJ1-1; D: -; CDR3: CASRLGQTNTEAFF; DNA: TGTGCCAGCAGGCTAGGACAGACGAACACTGAAGCTTTCTTT
size: once; V: TRBV5-8; J: TRBJ1-2; D: -; CDR3: CASSGANYGYTF; DNA: TGTGCCAGCAGTGGGGCGAACTATGGCTACACCTTC
size: -; V: TRBV11-3; J: TRBJ1-5; D: TRBD1; CDR3: CASTLPRGRHQPQHF; DNA: TGTGCCAGCACCCTGCCCAGGGGGCGACATCAGCCCCAGCATTTT
size: -; V: TRBV18; J: TRBJ2-7; D: -; CDR3: CASSPVDYYEQYF; DNA: TGTGCCAGCTCACCAGTAGACTACTACGAGCAGTACTTC
size: -; V: TRBV28; J: TRBJ1-6; D: -; CDR3: CASSFQAHSPLHF; DNA: TGTGCCAGCAGTTTCCAGGCTCATTCACCCCTCCACTTT
size: -; V: TRBV5-1; J: TRBJ2-7; D: -; CDR3: CASSLEVGGRNPYEQYF; DNA: TGCGCCAGCAGCTTGGAGGTCGGGGGACGCAACCCCTACGAGCAGTACTTC
size: -; V: TRBV9; J: TRBJ2-5; D: -; CDR3: CASSVAGKETQYF; DNA: TGTGCCAGCAGCGTAGCCGGGAAAGAGACCCAGTACTTC
size: -; V: TRBV5-1; J: TRBJ2-1; D: -; CDR3: CASSLLVSGQNYNEQFF; DNA: TGCGCCAGCAGCTTGTTGGTTTCGGGACAAAATTACAATGAGCAGTTCTTC
size: -; V: TRBV6-6; J: TRBJ2-5; D: -; CDR3: CASSYANHRVQETQYF; DNA: TGTGCCAGCAGTTACGCCAACCACAGGGTTCAAGAGACCCAGTACTTC
size: few; V: TRBV4-2; J: TRBJ1-1; D: -; CDR3: CASSQDGALNTEAFF; DNA: TGTGCCAGCAGCCAAGATGGAGCGTTGAACACTGAAGCTTTCTTT
size: -; V: TRBV2; J: TRBJ1-3; D: -; CDR3: CASNKEQGSGNTIYF; DNA: TGTGCCAGCAACAAAGAACAGGGATCTGGAAACACCATATATTTT
size: -; V: TRBV7-2; J: TRBJ1-2; D: TRBD1; CDR3: CASSPDRDGYTF; DNA: TGTGCCAGCAGCCCAGACAGGGATGGCTACACCTTC
size: -; V: TRBV12-5; J: TRBJ2-7; D: TRBD1; CDR3: CASGRRDSDSYEQYF; DNA: TGTGCTAGTGGTCGCCGGGACAGCGATTCCTACGAGCAGTACTTC
size: -; V: TRBV28; J: TRBJ2-3; D: TRBD2; CDR3: CASSFSGGSTDTQYF; DNA: TGTGCCAGCAGTTTTAGCGGGGGGAGCACGGATACGCAGTATTTT